The sequence of this T cell receptor beta chain was determined in a study of vaccination effects on CD4 cells after COVID-19. The ViraFEST assay expanded antigen-specific CD4+ T cells with viral peptide pools before sequencing. Following a roughly ten-day culture, CD4+ T cells were purified. Comments on this clone: Its cognate antigen is unknown.

The table came from immunoSEQ multiplex PCR; TCRdb's copy has only in-frame clones and leaves some out. The sample contains 50,000 or so clones, around 85% of which appear only once. The junction had 12 bases not matched to a gene; V was cut back by 7 bases and J by 4 bases. The germline gives CDR1 SGHRS, CDR2 YFSETQ. CDR3 length: 15 residues. This receptor was obtained from a human donor who received a COVID-19 vaccine. The input for sequencing was CD4+ T cells from PBMCs cultured with HCoV-229E spike peptides, taken before COVID-19 vaccination. The V gene is TRBV5-1, the J gene TRBJ1-2; 8 bases line up with TRBD1. This CDR3 reads CASGIGTTGGYGYTF. The CDR3 DNA reads TGCGCCAGCGGAATAGGGACCACAGGGGGCTATGGCTACACCTTC.